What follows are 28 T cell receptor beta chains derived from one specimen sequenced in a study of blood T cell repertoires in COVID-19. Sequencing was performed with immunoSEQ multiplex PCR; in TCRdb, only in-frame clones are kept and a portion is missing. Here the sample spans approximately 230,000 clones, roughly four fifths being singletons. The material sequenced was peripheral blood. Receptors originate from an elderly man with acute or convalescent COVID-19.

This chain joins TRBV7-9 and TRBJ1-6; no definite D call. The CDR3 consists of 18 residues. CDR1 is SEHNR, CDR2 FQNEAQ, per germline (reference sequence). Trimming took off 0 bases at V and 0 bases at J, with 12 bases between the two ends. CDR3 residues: CASSLAELPRSYNSPLHF. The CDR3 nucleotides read TGTGCCAGCAGCTTAGCGGAGTTACCGCGCTCCTATAATTCACCCCTCCACTTT.

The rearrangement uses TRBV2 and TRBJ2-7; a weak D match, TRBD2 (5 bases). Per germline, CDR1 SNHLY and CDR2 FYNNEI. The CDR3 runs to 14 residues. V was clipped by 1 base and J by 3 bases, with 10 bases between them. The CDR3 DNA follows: TGTGCCAGCAGTGAAGGGTTTGGAGGCTACGAGCAGTACTTC. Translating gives CASSEGFGGYEQYF.

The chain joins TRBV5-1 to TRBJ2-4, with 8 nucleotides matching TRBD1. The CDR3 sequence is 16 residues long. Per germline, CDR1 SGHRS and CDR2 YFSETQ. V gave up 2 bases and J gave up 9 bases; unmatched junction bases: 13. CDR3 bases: TGCGCCAGCAGCTTCCCTGAATCGACAGGGGTTCGCATTCAGTACTTC. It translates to CASSFPESTGVRIQYF.

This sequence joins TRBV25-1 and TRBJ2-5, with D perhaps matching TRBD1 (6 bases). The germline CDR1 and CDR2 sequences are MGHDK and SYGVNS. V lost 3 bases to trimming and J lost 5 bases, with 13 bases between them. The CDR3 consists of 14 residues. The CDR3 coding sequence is TGTGCCAGCAGTGACCCCCAGGGGTTGGAGACCCAGTACTTC. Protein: CASSDPQGLETQYF.

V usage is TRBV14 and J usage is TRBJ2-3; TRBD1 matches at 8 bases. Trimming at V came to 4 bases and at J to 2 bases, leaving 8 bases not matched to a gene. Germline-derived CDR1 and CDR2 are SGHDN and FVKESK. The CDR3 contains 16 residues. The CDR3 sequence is CASSPYRTGHTDTQYF. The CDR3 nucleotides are TGTGCCAGCAGCCCGTACCGGACAGGGCACACAGATACGCAGTATTTT. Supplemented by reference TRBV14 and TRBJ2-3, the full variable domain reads EAGVTQFPSHSVIEKGQTVTLRCDPISGHDNLYWYRRVMGKEIKFLLHFVKESKQDESGMPNNRFLAERTGGTYSTLKVQPAELEDSGVYFCASSPYRTGHTDTQYFGPGTRLTVL.

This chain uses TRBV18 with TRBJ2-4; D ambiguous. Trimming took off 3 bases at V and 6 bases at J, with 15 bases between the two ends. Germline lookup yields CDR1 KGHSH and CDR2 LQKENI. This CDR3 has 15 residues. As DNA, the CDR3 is TGTGCCAGCTCACCGGCGAGCCAAGGCGGAAACATTCAGTACTTC. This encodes CASSPASQGGNIQYF.

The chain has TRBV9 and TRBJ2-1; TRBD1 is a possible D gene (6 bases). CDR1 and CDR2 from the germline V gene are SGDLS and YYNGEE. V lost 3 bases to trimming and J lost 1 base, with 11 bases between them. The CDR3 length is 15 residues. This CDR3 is CASSGGQGSYNEQFF. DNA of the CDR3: TGTGCCAGCAGCGGGGGGCAGGGATCCTACAATGAGCAGTTCTTC.

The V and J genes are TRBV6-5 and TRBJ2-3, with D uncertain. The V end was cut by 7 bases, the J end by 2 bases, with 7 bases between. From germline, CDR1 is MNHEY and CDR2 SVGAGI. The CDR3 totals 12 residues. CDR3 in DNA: TGTGCCAGCACGAGAGACACAGATACGCAGTATTTT. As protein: CASTRDTDTQYF.

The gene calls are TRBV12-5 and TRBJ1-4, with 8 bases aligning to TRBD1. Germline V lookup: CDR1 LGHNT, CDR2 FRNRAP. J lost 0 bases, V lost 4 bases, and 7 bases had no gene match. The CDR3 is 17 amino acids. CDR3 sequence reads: CASGSRQGTTTNEKLFF. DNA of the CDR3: TGTGCTAGTGGTTCCAGACAGGGGACGACAACTAATGAAAAACTGTTTTTT. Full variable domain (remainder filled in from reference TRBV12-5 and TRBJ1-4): DARVTQTPRHKVTEMGQEVTMRCQPILGHNTVFWYRQTMMQGLELLAYFRNRAPLDDSGMPKDRFSAEMPDATLATLKIQPSEPRDSAVYFCASGSRQGTTTNEKLFFGSGTQLSVL.

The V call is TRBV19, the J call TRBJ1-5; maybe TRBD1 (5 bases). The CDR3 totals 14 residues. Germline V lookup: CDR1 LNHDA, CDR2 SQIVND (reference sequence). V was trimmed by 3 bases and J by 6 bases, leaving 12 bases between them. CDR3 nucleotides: TGTGCCAGTAGTATTCCGGGGGTAGGTCAGCCCCAGCATTTT. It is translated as CASSIPGVGQPQHF.

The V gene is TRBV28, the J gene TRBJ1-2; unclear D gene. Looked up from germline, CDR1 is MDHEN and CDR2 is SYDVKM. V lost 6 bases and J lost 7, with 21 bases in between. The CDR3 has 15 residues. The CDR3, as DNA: TGTGCCAGCAGGCCAAGTTCCGGTGCTCTTTCTGGCTACACCTTC. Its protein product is CASRPSSGALSGYTF.

The CDR3 loop is CAGTSGSGANVLTF. In nucleotides, the CDR3 is TGTGCGGGGACATCGGGATCTGGGGCCAACGTCCTGACTTTC. The chain uses TRBV3-1 (or the pseudogene TRBV3-2) and TRBJ2-6; D may be TRBD1 (6 bases). The CDR3 is 14 amino acids. In germline, CDR1 is LGHDT, CDR2 YNNKEL (reference sequence).

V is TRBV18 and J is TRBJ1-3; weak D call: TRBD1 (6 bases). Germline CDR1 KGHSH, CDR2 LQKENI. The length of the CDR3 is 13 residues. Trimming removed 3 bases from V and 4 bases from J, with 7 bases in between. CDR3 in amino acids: CASSPGQGNTIYF. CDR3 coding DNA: TGTGCCAGCTCACCCGGACAGGGAAACACCATATATTTT.

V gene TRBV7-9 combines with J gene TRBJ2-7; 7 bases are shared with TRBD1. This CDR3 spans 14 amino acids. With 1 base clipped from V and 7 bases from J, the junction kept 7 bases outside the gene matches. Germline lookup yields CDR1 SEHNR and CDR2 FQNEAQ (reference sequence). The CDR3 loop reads CASSLDRGVEEQYF. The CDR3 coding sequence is TGTGCCAGCAGCTTAGACAGGGGTGTTGAGGAGCAGTACTTC.

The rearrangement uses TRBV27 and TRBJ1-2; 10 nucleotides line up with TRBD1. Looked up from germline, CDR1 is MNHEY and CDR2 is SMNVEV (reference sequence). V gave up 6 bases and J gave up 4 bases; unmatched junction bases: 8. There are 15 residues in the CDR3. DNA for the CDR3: TGTGCCAGCAGATCCCGGGACAGGGGCATCTATGGCTACACCTTC. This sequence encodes CASRSRDRGIYGYTF.

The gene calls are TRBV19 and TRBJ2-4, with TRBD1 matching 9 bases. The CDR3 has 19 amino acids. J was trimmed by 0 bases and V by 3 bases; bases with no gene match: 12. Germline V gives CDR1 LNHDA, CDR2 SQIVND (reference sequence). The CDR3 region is CASSIETGTGLVAKNIQYF. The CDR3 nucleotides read TGTGCCAGTAGTATCGAGACCGGGACAGGGCTAGTAGCCAAAAACATTCAGTACTTC.

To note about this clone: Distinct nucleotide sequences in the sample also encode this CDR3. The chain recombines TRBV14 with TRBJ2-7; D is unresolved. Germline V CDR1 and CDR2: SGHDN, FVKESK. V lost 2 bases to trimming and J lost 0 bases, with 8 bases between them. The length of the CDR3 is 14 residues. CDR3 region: CASSQFRSSYEQYF. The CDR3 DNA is TGTGCCAGCAGCCAATTCCGGAGCTCCTACGAGCAGTACTTC.

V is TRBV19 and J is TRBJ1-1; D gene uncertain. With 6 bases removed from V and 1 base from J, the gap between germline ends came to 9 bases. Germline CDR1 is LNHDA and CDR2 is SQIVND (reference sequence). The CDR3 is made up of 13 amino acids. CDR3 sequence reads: CASSDRRNTEAFF. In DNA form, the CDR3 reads TGTGCCAGTAGCGATCGGAGGAACACTGAAGCTTTCTTT.

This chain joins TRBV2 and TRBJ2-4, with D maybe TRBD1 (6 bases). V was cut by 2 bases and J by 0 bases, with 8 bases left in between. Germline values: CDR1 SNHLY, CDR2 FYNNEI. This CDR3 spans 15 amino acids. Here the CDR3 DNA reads TGTGCCAGCAGTGAATTACAGGGAGCCAAAAACATTCAGTACTTC. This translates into CASSELQGAKNIQYF.

CDR3 sequence (DNA): TGTGCCAGCAGTGGAGGTCAGCCCCAGATCGGCGAGCAGTACTTC. It is translated as CASSGGQPQIGEQYF. The gene calls are TRBV2 and TRBJ2-7, with D hard to call. The V end was cut by 4 bases, the J end by 6 bases, with 19 bases between. Germline values: CDR1 SNHLY, CDR2 FYNNEI. The CDR3 covers 15 residues.

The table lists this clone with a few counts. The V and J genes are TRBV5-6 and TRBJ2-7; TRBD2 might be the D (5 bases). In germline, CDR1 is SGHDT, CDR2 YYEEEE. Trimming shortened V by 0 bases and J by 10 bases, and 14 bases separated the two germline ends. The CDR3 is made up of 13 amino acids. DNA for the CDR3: TGTGCCAGCAGCTTGGGTCGTAGCGAGGTCCAGTACTTC. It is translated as CASSLGRSEVQYF.

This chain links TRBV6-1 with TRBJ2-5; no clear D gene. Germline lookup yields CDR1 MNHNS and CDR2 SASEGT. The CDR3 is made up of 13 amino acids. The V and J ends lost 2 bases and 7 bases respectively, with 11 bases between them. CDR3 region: CASSESDLLTQYF. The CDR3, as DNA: TGTGCCAGCAGTGAAAGTGACTTGTTGACCCAGTACTTC.

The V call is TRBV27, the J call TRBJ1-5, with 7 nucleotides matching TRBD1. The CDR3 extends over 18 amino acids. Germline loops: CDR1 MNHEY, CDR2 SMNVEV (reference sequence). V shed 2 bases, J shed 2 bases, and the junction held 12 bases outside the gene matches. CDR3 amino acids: CASSLERKQGIGNQPQHF. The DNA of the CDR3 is TGTGCCAGCAGTTTAGAACGAAAACAGGGGATCGGCAATCAGCCCCAGCATTTT.

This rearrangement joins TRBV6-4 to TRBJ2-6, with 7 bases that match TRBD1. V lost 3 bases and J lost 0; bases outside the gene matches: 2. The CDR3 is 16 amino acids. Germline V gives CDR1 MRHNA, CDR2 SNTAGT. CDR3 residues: CASSEDRFSGANVLTF. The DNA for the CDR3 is TGTGCCAGCAGTGAGGACAGGTTCTCTGGGGCCAACGTCCTGACTTTC.

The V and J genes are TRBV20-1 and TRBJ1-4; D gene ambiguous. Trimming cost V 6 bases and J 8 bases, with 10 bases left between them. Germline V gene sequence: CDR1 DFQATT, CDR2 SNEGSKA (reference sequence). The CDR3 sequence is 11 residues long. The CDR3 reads CSAPTFEKLFF. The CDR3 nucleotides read TGCAGTGCCCCGACTTTCGAAAAACTGTTTTTT.

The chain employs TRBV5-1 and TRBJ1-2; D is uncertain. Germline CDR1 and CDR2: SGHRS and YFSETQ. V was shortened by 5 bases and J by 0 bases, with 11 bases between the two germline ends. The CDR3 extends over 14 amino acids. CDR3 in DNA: TGCGCCAGCAGATCTTCGGGAGCTAACTATGGCTACACCTTC. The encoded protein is CASRSSGANYGYTF.

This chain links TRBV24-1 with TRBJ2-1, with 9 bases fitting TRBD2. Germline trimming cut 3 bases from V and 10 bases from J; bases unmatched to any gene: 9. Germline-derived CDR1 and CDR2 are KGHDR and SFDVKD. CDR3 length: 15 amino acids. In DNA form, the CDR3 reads TGTGCCACCAGTGATGAGGATAGCGGGAGAAGGGAGCAGTTCTTC. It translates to CATSDEDSGRREQFF.

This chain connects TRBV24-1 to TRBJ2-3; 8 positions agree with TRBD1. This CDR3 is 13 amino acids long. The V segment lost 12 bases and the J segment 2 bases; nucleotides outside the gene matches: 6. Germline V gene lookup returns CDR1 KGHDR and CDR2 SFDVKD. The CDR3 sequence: CASGDRTTDTQYF. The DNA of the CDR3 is TGTGCCTCCGGGGACAGGACCACAGATACGCAGTATTTT.